This TCR beta chain was obtained from a study of blood T cell repertoires in COVID-19. Study-wide context: From T cells, B-cell-depleted T cells, or PBMCs came the material, which was cDNA or gDNA.

The CDR3 length is 15 residues. Germline assignment: CDR1 SEHNR and CDR2 FQNEAQ (reference sequence). V was cut by 1 base and J by 4 bases, with 13 bases left in between. Only in-frame clones appear in the TCRdb table, and some are missing; sequencing was by immunoSEQ multiplex PCR. The table has about 130,000 clones, about 92% seen once; the top ten hold about 4.5%. The receptor comes from a man aged 55 to 70 with COVID-19, enrolled during active disease. Sequenced material: peripheral blood. This chain joins TRBV7-9 and TRBJ1-1; tentatively, D is TRBD1 (6 bases). The CDR3 protein is CASSLGAGAATEAFF. In nucleotides, the CDR3 is TGTGCCAGCAGCTTAGGGGCAGGGGCGGCCACTGAAGCTTTCTTT.